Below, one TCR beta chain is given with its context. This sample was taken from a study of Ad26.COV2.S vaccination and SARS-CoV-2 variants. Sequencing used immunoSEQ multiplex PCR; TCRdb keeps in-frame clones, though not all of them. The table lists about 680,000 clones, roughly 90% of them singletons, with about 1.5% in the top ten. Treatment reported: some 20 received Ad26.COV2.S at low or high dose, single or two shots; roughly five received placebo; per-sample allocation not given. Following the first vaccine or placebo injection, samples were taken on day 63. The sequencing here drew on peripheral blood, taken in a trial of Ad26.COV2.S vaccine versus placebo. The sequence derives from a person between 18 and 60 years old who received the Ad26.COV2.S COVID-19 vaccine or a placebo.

CDR3 DNA: TGTGCCAGCAGCTTGGCCTGGACAGTTCGGGCCAATGAGCAGTTCTTC. This codes for CASSLAWTVRANEQFF. The chain is built from TRBV5-4 and TRBJ2-1; possible D gene TRBD1, 6 bases. V lost 0 bases and J lost 6, with 16 bases in between. The CDR3 contains 16 residues. The germline V gene has CDR1 SGHNT and CDR2 YYREEE (reference sequence).